This TCR beta chain came from a study of cytomegalovirus exposure and HLA in healthy donors. Study-level information: Earlier, 200 million or so T cells were analyzed, and about 100 million unique TCR beta sequences were found among them.

Of note for this clone: What it recognizes is unknown.

The primer mix had 60 Vbeta and 13 Jbeta primers. Assay: immunoSEQ multiplex PCR; the TCRdb copy retains only in-frame clones and omits some. Here the sample spans roughly 110,000 clones, under 80% being singletons. V was clipped by 4 bases and J by 3 bases, with 18 bases between them. This CDR3 has 16 amino acids. Germline CDR1 is MGHDK and CDR2 is SYGVNS. Overall study results and limits: Among the sequence variants, a highly shared cluster was likely an artifact of sequencing.

V is TRBV25-1 and J is TRBJ1-1; D is possibly TRBD1 (6 bases). The sequence was obtained from a man aged 55 to 70 in good health and CMV-seronegative. Material: PBMCs. CDR3 region: CASSALDSSGDTEAFF. The CDR3 DNA follows: TGTGCCAGCAGTGCCCTGGACTCCTCAGGGGACACTGAAGCTTTCTTT.